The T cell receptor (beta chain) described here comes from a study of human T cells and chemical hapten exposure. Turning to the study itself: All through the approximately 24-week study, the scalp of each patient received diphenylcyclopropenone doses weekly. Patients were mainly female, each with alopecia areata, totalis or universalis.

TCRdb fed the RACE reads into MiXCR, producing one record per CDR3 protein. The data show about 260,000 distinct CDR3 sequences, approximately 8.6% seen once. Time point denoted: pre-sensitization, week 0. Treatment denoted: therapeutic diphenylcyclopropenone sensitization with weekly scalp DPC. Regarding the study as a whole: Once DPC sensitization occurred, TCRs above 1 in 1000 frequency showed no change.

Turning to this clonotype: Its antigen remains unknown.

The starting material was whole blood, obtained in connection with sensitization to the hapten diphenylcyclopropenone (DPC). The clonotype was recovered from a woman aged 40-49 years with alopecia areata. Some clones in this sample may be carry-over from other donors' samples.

As DNA, the CDR3 is TGCAGCGTTGTAACCGGGACTAGCGGGAGGGCCATCGGAGATACGCAGTATTTT. This codes for CSVVTGTSGRAIGDTQYF. The gene calls are TRBV29-1 and TRBJ2-3, with 16 bases fitting TRBD2. V was pared by 4 bases and J by 5 bases, with 12 bases of the junction left unmatched. The CDR3 runs 18 residues. The V gene's germline CDR1 is SQVTM and CDR2 ANQGSEA.